What follows are 23 T cell receptor beta chains derived from one specimen sequenced in a study of beta chain features in type 1 diabetes. The investigators reverse transcribed all of the isolated RNA, so they sequenced expressed TCRB transcripts. Profiled with immunoSEQ multiplex PCR; TCRdb holds only in-frame clones, not every one. The sample consists of tens of thousands of clones, about 32% of them appearing once. Sequenced sample: stem cell memory CD4+ T cells from blood. The receptors were sampled from a woman under 30 in good health.

There are a few counts of this clone. This chain joins TRBV2 and TRBJ2-5, with 7 nucleotides matching TRBD1. Germline assignment: CDR1 SNHLY and CDR2 FYNNEI. CDR3 length: 14 amino acids. V shed 3 bases, J shed 4 bases, and the junction held 5 bases outside the gene matches. The CDR3 here is CASSDLRGRETQYF. CDR3 nucleotides: TGTGCCAGCAGTGACTTGAGGGGGCGAGAGACCCAGTACTTC.

This sequence joins TRBV19 and TRBJ2-1; TRBD2 is a possible D gene (5 bases). Trimming removed 5 bases from V and 8 bases from J, with 16 bases in between. The germline V gene has CDR1 LNHDA and CDR2 SQIVND (reference sequence). The CDR3 totals 14 residues. The CDR3 coding sequence is TGTGCCAGTAGTGATTGGGGAGAACGGGATGAGCAGTTCTTC. It codes for CASSDWGERDEQFF.

This clone was counted a few times. The chain joins TRBV29-1 to TRBJ2-2; 7 bases are a match to TRBD1. The CDR3 is 14 residues long. V shed 5 bases, J shed 0 bases, and the junction held 3 bases outside the gene matches. Germline CDR1 is SQVTM and CDR2 is ANQGSEA. This chain's CDR3 is CSVRGPSNTGELFF. The CDR3 nucleotides are TGCAGCGTTAGGGGGCCTTCGAACACCGGGGAGCTGTTTTTT.

A word on this clone: The same CDR3 can be traced to other DNA sequences in this sample. The chain links TRBV29-1 to TRBJ2-5, with TRBD2 matching 7 bases. Germline CDR1 SQVTM, CDR2 ANQGSEA. Unmatched junction bases numbered 6, after V lost 4 bases and J lost 4 bases. The CDR3 contains 13 residues. The CDR3 nucleotides are TGCAGCGTTGCGCTGTGGGAGGGAGAGACCCAGTACTTC. The encoded protein is CSVALWEGETQYF.

V is TRBV2 and J is TRBJ2-5, with D perhaps matching TRBD1 (6 bases). The germline V and J ends were trimmed by 7 bases and 1 base, with 13 bases remaining between them. Looked up from germline, CDR1 is SNHLY and CDR2 is FYNNEI. This CDR3 region has 14 residues. CDR3 in DNA: TGTGCCAGCATCCTATTAGGGGGCCAAGAGACCCAGTACTTC. As protein: CASILLGGQETQYF.

This clone was seen only a few times. V and J are TRBV5-1 and TRBJ2-1; 11 nucleotides agree with TRBD2. This CDR3 is 17 amino acids long. V lost 1 base, J lost 6 bases, and 9 bases stayed unmatched. The germline V gene encodes CDR1 SGHRS and CDR2 YFSETQ. The CDR3 protein is CASSLTALAGATNEQFF. CDR3 DNA sequence: TGCGCCAGCAGCTTGACTGCACTAGCGGGAGCGACCAATGAGCAGTTCTTC.

This clone has just a few counts. The chain couples TRBV14 to TRBJ2-7; 11 bases are shared with TRBD2. The CDR3 extends over 13 amino acids. Germline assignment: CDR1 SGHDN and CDR2 FVKESK. With V trimmed by 10 bases and J by 1 base, 3 bases remained unmatched. CDR3 sequence reads: CATGTSGSYEQYF. CDR3 DNA sequence: TGTGCCACCGGGACTAGCGGTTCCTACGAGCAGTACTTC.

This clone has a handful of counts. This sequence joins TRBV5-5 and TRBJ2-1; maybe TRBD2 (6 bases). Deletions cut 0 bases from V and 9 bases from J, with 16 bases between. The CDR3 has 15 residues. In germline, CDR1 is SGHKS, CDR2 YYEKEE (reference sequence). CDR3 sequence (DNA): TGTGCCAGCAGCTTGGGTTGGGGGAGGAGGTCTGAGCAGTTCTTC. Protein: CASSLGWGRRSEQFF. The whole variable domain, remainder taken from reference TRBV5-5 and TRBJ2-1, is DAGVTQSPTHLIKTRGQQVTLRCSPISGHKSVSWYQQVLGQGPQFIFQYYEKEERGRGNFPDRFSARQFPNYSSELNVNALLLGDSALYLCASSLGWGRRSEQFFGPGTRLTVL.

The chain has TRBV5-1 and TRBJ1-2; no clear D gene. This CDR3 comprises 16 residues. Germline loops: CDR1 SGHRS, CDR2 YFSETQ. V lost 1 base, J lost 4 bases, and 17 bases lay in between. CDR3 DNA: TGCGCCAGCAGCTTGAATTCCCCGTCGGGGTCCTATGGCTACACCTTC. Translating gives CASSLNSPSGSYGYTF.

The chain combines TRBV10-3 with TRBJ2-3, with 14 bases fitting TRBD2. V dropped 6 bases and J dropped 5; count of bases not matched to a gene: 4. This CDR3 is 15 amino acids long. Per germline, CDR1 ENHRY and CDR2 SYGVKD. Here the CDR3 DNA reads TGTGCCATCAGGGGACTAGCGGGGGTCAAAGATACGCAGTATTTT. As protein: CAIRGLAGVKDTQYF.

The chain joins TRBV4-1 to TRBJ1-3; TRBD1 is a possible D gene (6 bases). Germline V gives CDR1 MGHRA, CDR2 YSYEKL. The length of the CDR3 is 16 residues. V lost 0 bases and J lost 2, with 11 bases in between. CDR3 nucleotide sequence: TGCGCCAGCAGCCAAGATAGGGGGACGGCTGGAAACACCATATATTTT. Its protein product is CASSQDRGTAGNTIYF.

There are a few counts of this clone. The V gene is TRBV5-1, the J gene TRBJ2-1; 10 bases are shared with TRBD2. The V segment lost 3 bases and the J segment 8 bases; nucleotides outside the gene matches: 5. This CDR3 spans 14 amino acids. Germline CDR1 SGHRS, CDR2 YFSETQ. The DNA of the CDR3 is TGCGCCAGCAGCTCTAGCGGGAGATACGATGAGCAGTTCTTC. Translating it yields CASSSSGRYDEQFF.

V usage is TRBV2 and J usage is TRBJ1-4; D is unclear. The CDR3 is 15 residues long. V lost 4 bases and J lost 6, with 15 bases in between. Germline CDR1 and CDR2: SNHLY and FYNNEI. CDR3 in DNA: TGTGCCAGCAGTGCAAGCCAGGCGGGTTATGAAAAACTGTTTTTT. Translated: CASSASQAGYEKLFF.

This clone was counted a few times. V and J are TRBV5-1 and TRBJ2-5; 11 bases are a match to TRBD2. Trimming took 3 bases from V and 3 from J; bases not matched to a gene: 7. Germline V lookup: CDR1 SGHRS, CDR2 YFSETQ. The CDR3 loop spans 16 amino acids. CDR3 sequence reads: CASSSTSGRTEETQYF. The CDR3 DNA reads as TGCGCCAGCAGCTCTACTAGCGGGAGAACTGAAGAGACCCAGTACTTC.

The chain employs TRBV9 and TRBJ2-5; 7 bases line up with TRBD2. The CDR3 extends over 18 amino acids. Germline V gene sequence: CDR1 SGDLS, CDR2 YYNGEE. J gave up 1 base and V 5 bases, and 17 bases lay outside the gene matches. The CDR3 DNA sequence: TGTGCCAGCAGTCACCCCTCTGGGCTAGCGGACTCCCAAGAGACCCAGTACTTC. Residues: CASSHPSGLADSQETQYF.

The V call is TRBV4-3, the J call TRBJ2-3; TRBD2 aligns across 14 bases. J gave up 1 base and V 5 bases, and 11 bases lay outside the gene matches. Germline loops: CDR1 LGHNA, CDR2 YSLEER. The CDR3 loop spans 19 amino acids. CDR3 nucleotides: TGCGCCAGCAGCGGGAAGACTAGCGGGGGGGCCTCTGGCACAGATACGCAGTATTTT. Translating it yields CASSGKTSGGASGTDTQYF.

In its sample, this clone was seen once. The V gene is TRBV2, the J gene TRBJ2-7; TRBD2 might be the D (5 bases). The CDR3 extends over 13 amino acids. V dropped 8 bases and J dropped 5 bases, with 16 bases sitting between them. Germline V lookup: CDR1 SNHLY, CDR2 FYNNEI. CDR3 nucleotide sequence: TGTGCCAGCGGGGAGTTCCTCCGCCACGAGCAGTACTTC. It encodes CASGEFLRHEQYF.

The chain employs TRBV6-6 and TRBJ1-2, with 7 nucleotides matching TRBD1. Germline values: CDR1 MNHNY, CDR2 SVGAGI (reference sequence). The junction had 7 bases not matched to a gene; V was cut back by 8 bases and J by 7 bases. CDR3 size: 12 residues. CDR3 sequence reads: CASQTGKSGYTF. The CDR3 DNA is TGTGCCAGCCAGACAGGGAAAAGTGGCTACACCTTC.

The sample holds a few counts of this clone. This rearrangement joins TRBV14 to TRBJ1-6; a possible D gene is TRBD1 (5 bases). Germline V CDR1 and CDR2: SGHDN, FVKESK. The CDR3 is 16 amino acids. The V end lost 3 bases, the J end lost 2 bases, and 11 bases lay between the germline ends. CDR3 DNA: TGTGCCAGCAGCCAGGTTACGGGGGCCTATAATTCACCCCTCCACTTT. Amino acids: CASSQVTGAYNSPLHF.

This chain joins TRBV15 and TRBJ1-5; D call uncertain. V was shortened by 3 bases and J by 6 bases, with 6 bases between the two germline ends. The germline V gene has CDR1 LNHNV and CDR2 YYDKDF (reference sequence). CDR3 length equals 12 residues. Here the CDR3 reads CATSSEAQPQHF. The CDR3 bases are TGTGCCACCAGCAGTGAAGCTCAGCCCCAGCATTTT.

This clone is a singleton in its sample. The CDR3 sequence is CASSVEETQYF. The CDR3 DNA follows: TGTGCCAGCAGCGTTGAAGAGACCCAGTACTTC. The J gene is TRBJ2-5, the V gene TRBV2; D unresolved. Germline V gives CDR1 SNHLY, CDR2 FYNNEI. V was cut by 6 bases and J by 3 bases, with 5 bases left in between. This CDR3 is built from 11 residues.

This chain uses TRBV4-3 with TRBJ1-5, with D possibly being TRBD1 (6 bases). This CDR3 is built from 14 residues. The germline gives CDR1 LGHNA, CDR2 YSLEER. V was cut by 2 bases and J by 5 bases, with 10 bases left in between. The CDR3, as DNA: TGCGCCAGCAGCCAACAGGGGAGGGATCAGCCCCAGCATTTT. Protein product: CASSQQGRDQPQHF.

This clone was seen a few times. The V gene is TRBV30, the J gene TRBJ2-1; D gene ambiguous. The CDR3 totals 15 residues. Trimming took 5 bases from V and 2 from J, leaving 16 bases between them. Per germline, CDR1 GTSNPN and CDR2 SVGIG (reference sequence). The CDR3 here is CAWGTKERTYNEQFF. The CDR3, as DNA: TGTGCCTGGGGAACGAAGGAGAGAACCTACAATGAGCAGTTCTTC. The full variable domain, its missing parts supplied by reference TRBV30 and TRBJ2-1, is SQTIHQWPATLVQPVGSPLSLECTVEGTSNPNLYWYRQAAGRGLQLLFYSVGIGQISSEVPQNLSASRPQDRQFILSSKKLLLSDSGFYLCAWGTKERTYNEQFFGPGTRLTVL.